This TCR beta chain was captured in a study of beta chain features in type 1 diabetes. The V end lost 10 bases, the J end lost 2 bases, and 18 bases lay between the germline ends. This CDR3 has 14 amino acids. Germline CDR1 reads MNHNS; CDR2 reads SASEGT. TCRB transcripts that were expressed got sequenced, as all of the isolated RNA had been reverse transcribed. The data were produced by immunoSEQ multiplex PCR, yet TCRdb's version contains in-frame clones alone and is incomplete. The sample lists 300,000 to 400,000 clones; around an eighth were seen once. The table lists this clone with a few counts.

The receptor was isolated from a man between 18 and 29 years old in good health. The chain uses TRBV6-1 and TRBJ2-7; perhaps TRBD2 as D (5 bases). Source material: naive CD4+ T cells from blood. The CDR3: CATTAVGKAYEQYF. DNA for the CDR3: TGTGCCACCACAGCGGTGGGGAAAGCCTACGAGCAGTACTTC.